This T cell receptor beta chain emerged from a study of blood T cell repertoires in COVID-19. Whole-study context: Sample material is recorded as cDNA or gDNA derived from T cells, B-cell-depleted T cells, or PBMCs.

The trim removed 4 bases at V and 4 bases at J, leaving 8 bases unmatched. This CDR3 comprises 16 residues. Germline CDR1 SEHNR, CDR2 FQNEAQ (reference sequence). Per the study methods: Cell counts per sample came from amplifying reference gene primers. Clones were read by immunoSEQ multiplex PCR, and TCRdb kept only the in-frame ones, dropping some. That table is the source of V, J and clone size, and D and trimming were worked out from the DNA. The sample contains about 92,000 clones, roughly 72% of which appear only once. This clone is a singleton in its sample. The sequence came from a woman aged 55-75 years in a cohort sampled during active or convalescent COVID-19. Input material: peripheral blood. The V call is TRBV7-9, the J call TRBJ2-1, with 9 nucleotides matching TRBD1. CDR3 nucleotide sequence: TGTGCCAGCAGCTCAACCGGGACAGGGTATTACAATGAGCAGTTCTTC. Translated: CASSSTGTGYYNEQFF.